These T cell receptor beta chains were read from a single sample in a study of blood T cell repertoires in COVID-19. Repertoires were generated with immunoSEQ multiplex PCR, while TCRdb's copy carries only in-frame clones and drops some. The sample includes nearly 250,000 clones, approximately 85% of them seen just once. Sequencing used PBMCs or T cells enriched from blood (not recorded which). Receptor source: a woman in her fifties or sixties with acute COVID-19. Both conserved end residues are part of each CDR3. The D gene is left open where the match is weak. Rows give clone size only sometimes, using once, few, many, or a class for an expanded clone.

d_call	v_call	clone_size	j_call	cdr3_nt	cdr3_aa
TRBD2	TRBV30	-	TRBJ2-3	TGTGCCTGGGCCGCCGGACTAGCGGGGGCTTTCTATACGCAGTATTTT	CAWAAGLAGAFYTQYF
-	TRBV7-6	-	TRBJ2-5	TGTGCCAGCAGCCTTGGGCCGTTCGAAGAGACCCAGTACTTC	CASSLGPFEETQYF
-	TRBV9	-	TRBJ2-7	TGTGCCAGCAGCGTAGATCTCGGACAGACCGAGCAGTACTTC	CASSVDLGQTEQYF
TRBD2	TRBV11-2	few	TRBJ2-3	TGTGCCAGCAACCCGCGGGGGGGACCAGATACGCAGTATTTT	CASNPRGGPDTQYF
-	TRBV6-1	-	TRBJ1-5	TGTGCCAGCAGTGACCAGGACAGTTATTATAGCAATCAGCCCCAGCATTTT	CASSDQDSYYSNQPQHF
-	TRBV11-2	once	TRBJ1-1	TGTGCCAGCAGCTTGTTGAGGAGTCCCAACACTGAAGCTTTCTTT	CASSLLRSPNTEAFF
TRBD1	TRBV6-1	-	TRBJ1-5	TGTGCCAGCAGTGATTACAGGGGACCTCAGCCCCAGCATTTT	CASSDYRGPQPQHF
-	TRBV10-3	-	TRBJ1-1	TGTGCCATCCTTGGGCAGGGCCCGAACACTGAAGCTTTCTTT	CAILGQGPNTEAFF
-	TRBV30	once	TRBJ1-5	TGTGCCTGTTCTCGGACCGGGAAATTAAATCAGCCCCAGCATTTT	CACSRTGKLNQPQHF
TRBD1	TRBV19	-	TRBJ1-5	TGTGCCAGTAGTAACCCCGCGACAGGGGGTGGTCAGCCCCAGCATTTT	CASSNPATGGGQPQHF
TRBD2	TRBV6-1	few	TRBJ2-1	TGTGCCAGCAGTGCCTACGGGGGGAACTCCTACAATGAGCAGTTCTTC	CASSAYGGNSYNEQFF
-	TRBV30	-	TRBJ1-1	TGTGCCTGGGACTCTACAGGACACTTATTCGCTTTCTTT	CAWDSTGHLFAFF
TRBD1	TRBV6-5	-	TRBJ1-2	TGTGCCAGCAGCCACAGGGGTAACTATGGCTACACCTTC	CASSHRGNYGYTF
-	TRBV7-9	-	TRBJ1-1	TGTGCCAGCAGCTTAGGGACATCCCCTGAAGCTTTCTTT	CASSLGTSPEAFF
TRBD1	TRBV18	-	TRBJ1-3	TGTGCCAGCTCCCCGGGACAGGGGTCTGGAAACACCATATATTTT	CASSPGQGSGNTIYF
-	TRBV5-1	-	TRBJ2-7	TGCGCCAGCAGCTTGATTGGGGCTGTCCACGAGCAGTACTTC	CASSLIGAVHEQYF
TRBD1	TRBV6-2/TRBV6-3	-	TRBJ1-2	TGTGCCAGCAGTTACATGGGACAGGGAGGTGGCTACACCTTC	CASSYMGQGGGYTF
-	TRBV7-2	-	TRBJ1-2	TGTGCCAGCAGCTTCGCCGCGGGCGCGTACGGCTACACCTTC	CASSFAAGAYGYTF
TRBD2	TRBV19	-	TRBJ2-5	TGTGCCAGTAGTATACCCGGACTAGCGGGGGGGCACGCGGAGACCCAGTACTTC	CASSIPGLAGGHAETQYF
-	TRBV18	-	TRBJ2-2	TGTGCCAGCTCACCGAAAGGGGGAACCGGGGAGCTGTTTTTT	CASSPKGGTGELFF
-	TRBV7-9	-	TRBJ1-2	TGTGCCAGCAGCCATGAGGCAGATTTTAGAGGCTACACCTTC	CASSHEADFRGYTF
-	TRBV7-2	once	TRBJ2-7	TGTGCCAGCAGCTTAATGGCGGGGCTTTACGAGCAGTACTTC	CASSLMAGLYEQYF
-	TRBV7-9	-	TRBJ1-4	TGTGCCAGCAGCGGGCAGGATGGCTTTATTGAAAAACTGTTTTTT	CASSGQDGFIEKLFF
-	TRBV5-1	few	TRBJ1-2	TGCGCCAGCGGAACAGGGACCTCAGCCACCTTC	CASGTGTSATF
-	TRBV21-1	-	TRBJ2-6	TGTGCCAGCAGCAAGGGTCGGGACAGGCGACGCTCTGGGGCCAACGTCCTGACTTTC	CASSKGRDRRRSGANVLTF
-	TRBV7-2	-	TRBJ1-2	TGTGCCAGCAGCTTCACAAGATTCGGACAGTCTGGGTATGGCTACACCTTC	CASSFTRFGQSGYGYTF
TRBD1	TRBV7-6	-	TRBJ2-7	TGTGCCAGCAGCTTGACAGGGGTGCACGAGCAGTACTTC	CASSLTGVHEQYF
TRBD2	TRBV27	-	TRBJ2-5	TGTGCCAGCAGTCCAGGACTAGCGGGGGCAGAGACCCAGTACTTC	CASSPGLAGAETQYF
-	TRBV7-9	few	TRBJ2-7	TGTGCCAGCAGCCGCGCGGGCCACGAGCAGTACTTC	CASSRAGHEQYF
TRBD1	TRBV7-9	-	TRBJ1-1	TGTGCCAGGGGACAGAAAAACACTGAAGCTTTCTTT	CARGQKNTEAFF
TRBD1	TRBV19	-	TRBJ1-5	TGTGCCAGTAGCAACACGGGGGGACAGGGACGCCAGCCCCAGCATTTT	CASSNTGGQGRQPQHF
TRBD2	TRBV11-2	few	TRBJ2-5	TGTGCCAGCAGCCTCGGGACTAGCGGGGGGGAACAAGAGACCCAGTACTTC	CASSLGTSGGEQETQYF
-	TRBV11-3	-	TRBJ2-3	TGTGCCAGCAGCTTAGCGCGGGACTCCCGGGGGACAGATACGCAGTATTTT	CASSLARDSRGTDTQYF
TRBD1	TRBV5-4	-	TRBJ1-2	TGTGCCAGCAGTTCGGACAGGGATGGCCTCTATGGCTACACCTTC	CASSSDRDGLYGYTF
-	TRBV6-2/TRBV6-3	-	TRBJ1-1	TGTGTCAGCAGTTACTCCTTGATAAACGCTCTACTGAACACTGAAGCTTTCTTT	CVSSYSLINALLNTEAFF
TRBD1	TRBV30	-	TRBJ1-2	TGTGCCTGGAGGGCCGGCGGGACAGTGCGCTACACCTTC	CAWRAGGTVRYTF
-	TRBV7-3	-	TRBJ2-3	TGTGCCAGCAGCCATCAAGCGGGTACGCAGTATTTT	CASSHQAGTQYF
-	TRBV15	-	TRBJ1-5	TGTGCCACCAGCAGAGATGGAGGAGAACAGCCCCAGCATTTT	CATSRDGGEQPQHF
TRBD1	TRBV28	-	TRBJ1-2	TGTGCCAGCAGTTCCGGACAGGGGGCCTTCTATGGCTACACCTTC	CASSSGQGAFYGYTF
TRBD2	TRBV5-1	-	TRBJ2-3	TGCGCCAGCAGCACTGGGTTACTAGCGGGGGGCCCTAGCACAGATACGCAGTATTTT	CASSTGLLAGGPSTDTQYF
TRBD2	TRBV3-1/TRBV3-2	-	TRBJ2-7	TGTGCCAGCAGCCGAGGGCGGGGGGCGGCCTACGAGCAGTACTTC	CASSRGRGAAYEQYF
-	TRBV12-3/TRBV12-4	-	TRBJ1-1	TGTGCCAGCAGCCTAGCGGGGAGGGGTGAAGCTTTCTTT	CASSLAGRGEAFF
-	TRBV19	-	TRBJ2-2	TGTGCCAGCGCAACAGGGCGAAGCGGCACCGGGGAGCTGTTTTTT	CASATGRSGTGELFF
TRBD1	TRBV6-2/TRBV6-3	-	TRBJ1-3	TGTGCCAGCAGTTACGGGACAGAACTCTCTGGAAACACCATATATTTT	CASSYGTELSGNTIYF
TRBD1	TRBV13	-	TRBJ1-6	TGTGCCAGCAGCTCACCGGGACAGGGGGCTAGGAATTCACCCCTCCACTTT	CASSSPGQGARNSPLHF